This TCR beta chain was recorded in a study of blood T cell repertoires in COVID-19. Study at large: Donors in the United States, Italy and Spain gave samples during acute or convalescent COVID-19. Sources were T cells, B-cell-depleted T cells, or PBMCs; the material itself was cDNA or gDNA.

This clone was found once. Authors' data handling: The assay estimated nucleated cells by amplifying reference gene primers. Clones were read by immunoSEQ multiplex PCR, and TCRdb kept only the in-frame ones, dropping some. V and J calls and clone size are as listed in that table; D and trimming were resolved from the DNA. Of roughly 120,000 clones listed, roughly 90% are singletons. Seattle patients were enrolled while actively infected and followed longitudinally. This receptor was identified in a man aged 45 to 65 with COVID-19, enrolled during active disease. The sample was peripheral blood.

CDR3 loop: CASSYRVAGGEQFF. The CDR3 DNA is TGTGCCAGCAGTTACCGGGTAGCGGGAGGTGAGCAGTTCTTC. This chain connects TRBV6-6 to TRBJ2-1, with 10 bases fitting TRBD2. Trimming removed 2 bases from V and 9 bases from J; junction bases left unmatched: 4. The CDR3 sequence is 14 residues long. CDR1 and CDR2 from the germline V gene are MNHNY and SVGAGI (reference sequence).